The 18 T cell receptor beta chains listed next were all sequenced from one sample in a study of T cell responses to AZD1222 COVID-19 vaccine. Clones were read by immunoSEQ multiplex PCR, and TCRdb kept only the in-frame ones, dropping some. The repertoire has tens of thousands of clones, over 60% of them found once; the top ten carry under 5%. Source: peripheral blood, taken on day 0 of AZD1222 vaccination. Receptors originate from an adult in good health.

The rearrangement links TRBV28 to TRBJ1-6, with 11 bases fitting TRBD1. The CDR3 has 16 amino acids. Germline assignment: CDR1 MDHEN and CDR2 SYDVKM. J gave up 6 bases and V 8 bases, and 9 bases lay outside the gene matches. The CDR3 DNA reads TGTGCCAGCTCCGAATACGGGACAGGGGGTAATTCACCCCTCCACTTT. As protein: CASSEYGTGGNSPLHF.

The chain couples TRBV11-2 to TRBJ1-2; maybe TRBD1 (5 bases). The CDR3 runs to 14 residues. Trimming took 4 bases from V and 7 from J, leaving 16 bases between them. CDR1 and CDR2 (germline): SGHAT, FQNNGV. CDR3 protein: CASSWGSAGLGYTF. The CDR3 DNA follows: TGTGCCAGCAGCTGGGGGAGTGCAGGACTTGGCTACACCTTC.

The chain couples TRBV6-1 to TRBJ2-7; D call uncertain. The V and J ends lost 2 bases and 3 bases respectively, with 8 bases between them. Per germline, CDR1 MNHNS and CDR2 SASEGT. This CDR3 has 13 amino acids. CDR3 in DNA: TGTGCCAGCAGTGAAATATGGGGCTACGAGCAGTACTTC. Residues: CASSEIWGYEQYF.

In its sample, this clone was seen once. This chain uses TRBV6-5 with TRBJ2-5; D is perhaps TRBD1 (6 bases). The length of the CDR3 is 12 residues. The germline CDR1 and CDR2 sequences are MNHEY and SVGAGI. V lost 5 bases and J lost 3, with 7 bases in between. CDR3 protein: CASSRDKETQYF. The CDR3 nucleotides read TGTGCCAGCAGTCGGGACAAAGAGACCCAGTACTTC.

The chain combines TRBV6-6 with TRBJ2-3, with D possibly TRBD2 on 5 matching bases. The V gene's germline CDR1 is MNHNY and CDR2 SVGAGI (reference sequence). The length of the CDR3 is 16 residues. The V and J ends lost 0 bases and 14 bases respectively, with 24 bases between them. The chain's CDR3 is CASSYSSRSGSSGLYF. The CDR3 nucleotides are TGTGCCAGCAGTTACTCGAGTAGGAGCGGCAGTAGTGGTCTGTATTTT.

This clone has only one observation. This chain uses TRBV6-4 with TRBJ1-6, with D possibly being TRBD1 (5 bases). Germline V gives CDR1 MRHNA, CDR2 SNTAGT. Deletions cut 6 bases from V and 7 bases from J, with 13 bases between. There are 14 residues in the CDR3. CDR3 coding DNA: TGTGCCAGCAGCAGCGGGACGGACAATTCACCCCTCCACTTT. This translates into CASSSGTDNSPLHF.

V usage is TRBV5-6 and J usage is TRBJ1-1; D unresolved. V was pared by 2 bases and J by 7 bases, with 3 bases between. Germline V gene lookup returns CDR1 SGHDT and CDR2 YYEEEE. The CDR3 has 10 amino acids. The CDR3 nucleotides read TGTGCCAGCAGCTTCGGTGAAGCTTTCTTT. Translation: CASSFGEAFF.

The chain recombines TRBV29-1 with TRBJ1-1; D might be TRBD1 (6 bases). Trimming removed 2 bases at V and 7 bases at J, with 11 bases between. CDR3 length: 12 amino acids. Germline-derived CDR1 and CDR2 are SQVTM and ANQGSEA. The chain's CDR3 is CSVERRQDEAFF. The CDR3 DNA is TGCAGCGTTGAACGTAGACAGGATGAAGCTTTCTTT.

The rearrangement links TRBV3-1 (or the pseudogene TRBV3-2) to TRBJ1-5, with TRBD1 identical over 8 bases. The V segment lost 3 bases and the J segment 5 bases; nucleotides outside the gene matches: 3. The germline V gene has CDR1 LGHDT and CDR2 YNNKEL (reference sequence). The CDR3 sequence is 14 residues long. The CDR3 DNA is TGTGCCAGCAGCCAGGCAGGGGGCGATCAGCCCCAGCATTTT. The encoded protein is CASSQAGGDQPQHF.

This clone came up a few times. The chain combines TRBV6-5 with TRBJ1-6; 10 bases are a match to TRBD1. The CDR3 extends over 14 amino acids. Germline assignment: CDR1 MNHEY and CDR2 SVGAGI. Trimming at V came to 7 bases and at J to 7 bases, leaving 4 bases not matched to a gene. CDR3 region: CASTATGGNSPLHF. The CDR3 DNA follows: TGTGCCAGCACAGCGACAGGGGGCAATTCACCCCTCCACTTT.

This clone was picked up one time. One junction end does not reproduce the germline sequence, and a read error may be involved. In DNA form, the CDR3 reads TGTGCCATCGGCCCTGAGGGATTGGAGGCCTTC. Protein sequence: CAIGPEGLEAF. The chain has TRBV10-3 and TRBJ1-2, with unresolved D. CDR3 length equals 11 residues. The germline V gene has CDR1 ENHRY and CDR2 SYGVKD.

The genes are TRBV24-1 and TRBJ2-2; possibly TRBD1 or TRBD2 for D (5 bases each). There are 16 residues in the CDR3. Germline V gene sequence: CDR1 KGHDR, CDR2 SFDVKD. The germline V and J ends were trimmed by 2 bases and 6 bases, with 15 bases remaining between them. CDR3 amino acids: CATSDYAEGRAGELFF. For the CDR3, the DNA is TGTGCCACCAGTGATTATGCCGAGGGACGGGCCGGGGAGCTGTTTTTT.

The chain combines TRBV5-4 with TRBJ2-1; possibly TRBD2 for D (5 bases). Germline CDR1 is SGHNT and CDR2 is YYREEE (reference sequence). Trimming removed 4 bases from V and 9 bases from J, with 11 bases in between. The CDR3 sequence is 12 residues long. CDR3 residues: CASSRELSEQFF. The CDR3 coding sequence is TGTGCCAGCAGCAGGGAGCTGAGTGAGCAGTTCTTC.

This clone was picked up a small number of times. The chain links TRBV28 to TRBJ2-5; D remains ambiguous. This CDR3 has 11 amino acids. Trimming left V 5 bases short and J 4 bases short, with 5 bases between. CDR1 is MDHEN and CDR2 is SYDVKM in the germline V gene. The CDR3 region has the DNA TGTGCCAGCAGTGCTCCAGAGACCCAGTACTTC. Its translation: CASSAPETQYF.

The chain links TRBV6-5 to TRBJ2-7; D perhaps matches TRBD1 (6 bases). V lost 2 bases to trimming and J lost 2 bases, with 16 bases between them. The CDR3 consists of 16 residues. CDR1 and CDR2 (germline): MNHEY, SVGAGI. CDR3 nucleotides: TGTGCCAGCAGTTACGATTATGACAGGTTGGCCTACGAGCAGTACTTC. It yields the protein CASSYDYDRLAYEQYF.

V usage is TRBV2 and J usage is TRBJ2-2; 11 bases line up with TRBD1. Trimming removed 6 bases from V and 5 bases from J; junction bases left unmatched: 5. This CDR3 is built from 15 residues. Germline V gene lookup returns CDR1 SNHLY and CDR2 FYNNEI. In nucleotides, the CDR3 is TGTGCCAGCAGAGGACAGGGGGCGCAGACCGGGGAGCTGTTTTTT. Protein: CASRGQGAQTGELFF.

As DNA, the CDR3 is TGTGCCAGCAGTTACGGCGGAGCCAATGGTGCAGGAGCCCTCCACTTT. Residues: CASSYGGANGAGALHF. This chain connects TRBV6-5 to TRBJ1-6; D gene uncertain. The V end lost 2 bases, the J end lost 14 bases, and 22 bases lay between the germline ends. CDR1 and CDR2 (germline): MNHEY, SVGAGI. This CDR3 contains 16 residues.

Note on this clone: Other DNA sequences of this sample code for an identical CDR3. The J gene is TRBJ1-6, the V gene TRBV27; no reliable D call. CDR1 is MNHEY and CDR2 is SMNVEV in the germline V gene (reference sequence). The CDR3 is 12 amino acids. V was trimmed by 2 bases and J by 10 bases, leaving 6 bases between them. DNA for the CDR3: TGTGCCAGCAGTTTAAACGGGTCACCCCTCCACTTT. It encodes CASSLNGSPLHF.